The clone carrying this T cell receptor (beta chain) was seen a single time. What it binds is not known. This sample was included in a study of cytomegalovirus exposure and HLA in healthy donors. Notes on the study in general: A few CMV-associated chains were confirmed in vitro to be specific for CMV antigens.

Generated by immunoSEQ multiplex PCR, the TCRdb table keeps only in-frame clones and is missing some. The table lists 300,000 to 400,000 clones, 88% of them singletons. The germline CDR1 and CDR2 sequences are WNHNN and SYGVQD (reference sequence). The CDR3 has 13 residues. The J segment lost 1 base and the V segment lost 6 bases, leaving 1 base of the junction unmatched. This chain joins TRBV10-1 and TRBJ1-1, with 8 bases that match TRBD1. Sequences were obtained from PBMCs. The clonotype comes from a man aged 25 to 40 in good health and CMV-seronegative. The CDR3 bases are TGCGCCAGCAGGGGACAGGCGAACACTGAAGCTTTCTTT. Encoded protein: CASRGQANTEAFF.